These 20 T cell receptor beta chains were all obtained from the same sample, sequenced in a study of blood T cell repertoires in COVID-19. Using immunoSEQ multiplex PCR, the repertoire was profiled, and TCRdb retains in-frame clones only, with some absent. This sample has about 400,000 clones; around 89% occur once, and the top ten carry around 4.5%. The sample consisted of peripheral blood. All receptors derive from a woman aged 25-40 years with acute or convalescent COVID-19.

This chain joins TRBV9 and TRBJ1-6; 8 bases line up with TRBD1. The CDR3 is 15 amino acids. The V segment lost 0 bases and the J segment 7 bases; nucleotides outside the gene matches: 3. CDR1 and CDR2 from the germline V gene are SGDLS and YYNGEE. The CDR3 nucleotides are TGTGCCAGCAGCGTAGCGACAGGGGTGAATTCACCCCTCCACTTT. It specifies CASSVATGVNSPLHF.

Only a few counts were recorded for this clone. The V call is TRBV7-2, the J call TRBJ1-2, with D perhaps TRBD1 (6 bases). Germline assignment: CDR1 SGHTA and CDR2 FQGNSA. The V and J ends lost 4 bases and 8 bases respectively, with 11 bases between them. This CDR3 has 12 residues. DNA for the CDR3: TGTGCCAGCAGCTCAACCCAGGGGGGCTACACCTTC. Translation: CASSSTQGGYTF.

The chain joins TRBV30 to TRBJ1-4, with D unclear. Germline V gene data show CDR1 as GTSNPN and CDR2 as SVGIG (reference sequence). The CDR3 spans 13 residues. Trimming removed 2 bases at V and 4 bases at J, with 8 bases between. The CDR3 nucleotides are TGTGCCTGGAGTCAGAGGGTTAATGAAAAACTGTTTTTT. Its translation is CAWSQRVNEKLFF. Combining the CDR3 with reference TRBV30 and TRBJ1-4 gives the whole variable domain SQTIHQWPATLVQPVGSPLSLECTVEGTSNPNLYWYRQAAGRGLQLLFYSVGIGQISSEVPQNLSASRPQDRQFILSSKKLLLSDSGFYLCAWSQRVNEKLFFGSGTQLSVL.

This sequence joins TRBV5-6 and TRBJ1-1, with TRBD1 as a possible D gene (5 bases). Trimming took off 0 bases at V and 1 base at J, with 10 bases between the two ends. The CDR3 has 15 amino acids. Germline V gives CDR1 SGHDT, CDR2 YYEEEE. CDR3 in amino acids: CASSLAAGTNTEAFF. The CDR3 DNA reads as TGTGCCAGCAGCTTGGCCGCGGGGACGAACACTGAAGCTTTCTTT.

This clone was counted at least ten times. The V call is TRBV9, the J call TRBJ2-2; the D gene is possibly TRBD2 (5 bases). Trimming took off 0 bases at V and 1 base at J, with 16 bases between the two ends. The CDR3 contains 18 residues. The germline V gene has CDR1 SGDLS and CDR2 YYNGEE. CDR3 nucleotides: TGTGCCAGCAGCGTAGCTAGCCTCTACGCTATGAACACCGGGGAGCTGTTTTTT. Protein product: CASSVASLYAMNTGELFF.

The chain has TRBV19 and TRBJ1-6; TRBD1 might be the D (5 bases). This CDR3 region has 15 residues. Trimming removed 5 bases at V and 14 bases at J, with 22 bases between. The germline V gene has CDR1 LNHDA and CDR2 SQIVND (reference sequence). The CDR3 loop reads CASSVVGLRWGTLHF. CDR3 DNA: TGTGCCAGTAGTGTCGTGGGACTTCGGTGGGGAACCCTCCACTTT.

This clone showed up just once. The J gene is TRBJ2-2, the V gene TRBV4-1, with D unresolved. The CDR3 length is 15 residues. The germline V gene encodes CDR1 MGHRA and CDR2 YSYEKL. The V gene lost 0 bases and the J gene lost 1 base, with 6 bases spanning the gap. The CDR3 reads CASSQDWRNTGELFF. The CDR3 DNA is TGCGCCAGCAGCCAAGACTGGAGGAACACCGGGGAGCTGTTTTTT.

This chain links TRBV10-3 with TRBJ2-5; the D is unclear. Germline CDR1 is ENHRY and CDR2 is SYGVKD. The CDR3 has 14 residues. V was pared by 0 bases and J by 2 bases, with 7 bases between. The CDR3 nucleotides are TGTGCCATCAGTGAGTCGGGCAGTCAAGAGACCCAGTACTTC. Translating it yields CAISESGSQETQYF.

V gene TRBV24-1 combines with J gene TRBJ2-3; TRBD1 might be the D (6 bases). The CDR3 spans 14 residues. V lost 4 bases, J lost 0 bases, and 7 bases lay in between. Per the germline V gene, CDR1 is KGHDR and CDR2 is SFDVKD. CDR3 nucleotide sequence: TGTGCCACCAGTGAGACAGGTAGCACAGATACGCAGTATTTT. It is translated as CATSETGSTDTQYF.

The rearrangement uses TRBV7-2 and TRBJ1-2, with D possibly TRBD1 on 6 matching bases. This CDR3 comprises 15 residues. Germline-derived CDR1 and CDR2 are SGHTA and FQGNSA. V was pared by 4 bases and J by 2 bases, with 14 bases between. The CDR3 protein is CASSSIRQANYGYTF. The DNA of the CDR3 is TGTGCCAGCAGCTCTATTAGACAGGCAAACTATGGCTACACCTTC. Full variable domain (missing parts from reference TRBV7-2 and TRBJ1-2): GAGVSQSPSNKVTEKGKDVELRCDPISGHTALYWYRQSLGQGLEFLIYFQGNSAPDKSGLPSDRFSAERTGGSVSTLTIQRTQQEDSAVYLCASSSIRQANYGYTFGSGTRLTVV.

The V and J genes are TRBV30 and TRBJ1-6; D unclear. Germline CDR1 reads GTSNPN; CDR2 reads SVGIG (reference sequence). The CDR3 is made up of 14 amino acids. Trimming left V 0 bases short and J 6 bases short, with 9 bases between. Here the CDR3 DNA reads TGTGCCTGGAGTGTAACTGGTGGTAATTCACCCCTCCACTTT. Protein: CAWSVTGGNSPLHF.

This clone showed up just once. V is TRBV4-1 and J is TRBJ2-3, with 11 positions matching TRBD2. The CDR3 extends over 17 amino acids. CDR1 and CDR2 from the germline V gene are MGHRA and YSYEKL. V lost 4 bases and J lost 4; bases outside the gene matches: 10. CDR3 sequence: CASSRDSGGGLADTQYF. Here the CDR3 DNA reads TGCGCCAGCAGCCGAGATAGCGGGGGGGGGTTGGCAGATACGCAGTATTTT.

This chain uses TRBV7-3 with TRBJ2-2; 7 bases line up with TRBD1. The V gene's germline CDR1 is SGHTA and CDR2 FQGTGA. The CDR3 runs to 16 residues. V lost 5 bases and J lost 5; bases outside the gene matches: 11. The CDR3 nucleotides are TGTGCCAGCAGCCAGGAGACAGGGTACGGAACCGGGGAGCTGTTTTTT. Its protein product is CASSQETGYGTGELFF.

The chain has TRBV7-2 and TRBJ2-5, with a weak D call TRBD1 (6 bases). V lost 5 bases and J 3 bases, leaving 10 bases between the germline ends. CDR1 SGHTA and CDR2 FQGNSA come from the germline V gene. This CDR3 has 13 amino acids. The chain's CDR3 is CASSRQVEETQYF. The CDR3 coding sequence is TGTGCCAGCAGCAGACAGGTTGAAGAGACCCAGTACTTC. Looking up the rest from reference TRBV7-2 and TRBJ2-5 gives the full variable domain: GAGVSQSPSNKVTEKGKDVELRCDPISGHTALYWYRQSLGQGLEFLIYFQGNSAPDKSGLPSDRFSAERTGGSVSTLTIQRTQQEDSAVYLCASSRQVEETQYFGPGTRLLVL.

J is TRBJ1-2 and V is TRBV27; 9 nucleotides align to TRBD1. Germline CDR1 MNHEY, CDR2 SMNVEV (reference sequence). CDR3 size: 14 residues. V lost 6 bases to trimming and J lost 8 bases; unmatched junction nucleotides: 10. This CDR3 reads CASRPLQGAEGYTF. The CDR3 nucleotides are TGTGCCAGCAGACCCCTACAGGGGGCAGAAGGCTACACCTTC.

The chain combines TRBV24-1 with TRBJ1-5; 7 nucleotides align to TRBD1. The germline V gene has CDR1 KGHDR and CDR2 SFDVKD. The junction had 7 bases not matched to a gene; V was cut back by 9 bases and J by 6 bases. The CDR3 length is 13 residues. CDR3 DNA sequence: TGTGCCACCGCGGCAGGGGGTGGTCAGCCCCAGCATTTT. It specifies CATAAGGGQPQHF.

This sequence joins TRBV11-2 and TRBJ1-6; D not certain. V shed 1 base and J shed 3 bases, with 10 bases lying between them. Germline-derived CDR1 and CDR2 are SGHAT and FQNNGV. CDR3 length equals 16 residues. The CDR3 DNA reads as TGTGCCAGCAGCTTAGCCTCGGGTCGCTATAATTCACCCCTCCACTTT. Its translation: CASSLASGRYNSPLHF.

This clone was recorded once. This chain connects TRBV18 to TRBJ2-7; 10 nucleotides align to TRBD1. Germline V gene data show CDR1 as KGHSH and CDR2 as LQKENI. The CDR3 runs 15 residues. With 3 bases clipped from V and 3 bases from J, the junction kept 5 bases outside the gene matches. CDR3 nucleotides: TGTGCCAGCTCACCTGGCGACAGGGGGCACTACGAGCAGTACTTC. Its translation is CASSPGDRGHYEQYF. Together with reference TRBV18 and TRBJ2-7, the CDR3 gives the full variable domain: NAGVMQNPRHLVRRRGQEARLRCSPMKGHSHVYWYRQLPEEGLKFMVYLQKENIIDESGMPKERFSAEFPKEGPSILRIQQVVRGDSAAYFCASSPGDRGHYEQYFGPGTRLTVT.

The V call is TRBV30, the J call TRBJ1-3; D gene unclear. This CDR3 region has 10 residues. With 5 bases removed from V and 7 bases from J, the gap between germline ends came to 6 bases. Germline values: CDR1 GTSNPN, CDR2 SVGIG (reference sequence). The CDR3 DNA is TGTGCCTGGGGCCAGAACACCATATATTTT. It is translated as CAWGQNTIYF.

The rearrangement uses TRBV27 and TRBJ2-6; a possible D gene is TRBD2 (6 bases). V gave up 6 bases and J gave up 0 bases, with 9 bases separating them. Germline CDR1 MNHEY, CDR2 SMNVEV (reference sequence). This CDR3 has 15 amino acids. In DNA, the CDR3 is TGTGCCAGCAGGGGACTGTACTCTGGGGCCAACGTCCTGACTTTC. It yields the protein CASRGLYSGANVLTF.